The TCR beta chain described here comes from a study of cytomegalovirus exposure and HLA in healthy donors (dated by TCRdb to 2015 to 2018). Regarding the complete study: An earlier analysis of roughly 630 of the donors reported approximately 290 Gb of sequence data and approximately 110 million unique TCR beta sequences from roughly 200 million T cells. Roughly 300 gigabases of sequencing data and about 92 million unique TCR sequences made up an early release that covered approximately 650 HLA-typed donors. Of the roughly 410 genotyped donors, 65% to 90% were placed in the genetic ancestry cluster associated with self-reported Caucasian donors. Donor age, sex, ethnicity and CMV serostatus were compiled together with the repertoire data. The number of donors typed differed by locus, with 629-630 for A, B, C, DRB1 and DQB1, over 500 for DQA1, 600 to 610 for DPA1, and about 450 for DPB1. Every repertoire in the discovery cohort had been generated on one and the same sequencing platform. A separate validation cohort of over 95 different subjects was used in addition to the roughly 620-subject first cohort. To study patterns of TCR occurrence, a later analysis re-analyzed previously published TCR beta repertoires from under 750 donors and added high-resolution HLA genotyping. Among 350 to 400 genotyped donors of the cohort, an average of about 240,000 unique TCR beta nucleotide sequences were sequenced per donor, around 18% of them non-productive. Class I and class II HLA loci were covered by the typing at four-digit resolution. In the later analysis, no new phenotypic data were used to find candidate immune exposures; instead, reliance was placed on TCR beta sequences and their occurrence across donors. The study profiled the T cell repertoires of 500 to 800 subjects by immunosequencing and related them to cytomegalovirus serostatus. To predict cytomegalovirus infection status, the study combined high-throughput TCR immunosequencing, statistical association of individual TCRs with disease status, and machine learning. An earlier analysis of several hundred of the donors applied high-throughput TCR beta sequencing to assess whether each TCR beta V gene segment acted as functional or pseudogenic. Genome-wide SNP genotypes for about 55% of the roughly 670 donors were used in a later genetic analysis, which treated that subset as a discovery cohort. Several DR-DQ haplotypes were handled as single units for association and clustering, since linkage in the cohort was strong. The aim of the study was to test whether cataloging public T cell receptors could identify signatures of past pathogen exposure.

What the study reported, not specific to this receptor: In vitro tests confirmed that a few of the cytomegalovirus-associated TCR beta chains recognize cytomegalovirus antigens. The study listed 164 TCR beta chains as associated with cytomegalovirus. In a later analysis, HLA-associated TCR beta chains were found to be more clonally expanded and to have lower generation probabilities than equally common non-associated chains. According to a later analysis, parvovirus B19, influenza, CMV and Epstein-Barr virus appeared linked to several top co-occurrence clusters. V-gene and J-gene trimming of TCR beta chains was associated with a missense DCLRE1C variant in a later genetic analysis, and the association was replicated in an independent cohort. The authors suggested that the approach could potentially be generalized to other disease states and immunological phenotypes. Most TCR sequences were seen in very few donors, while some public TCRs were found in many individuals. Correlated functional status among segregating V segments might be attributable to linkage disequilibrium, but an unknown experimental factor could not be ruled out. In both the original and validation cohorts, the classifier was reported to diagnose cytomegalovirus status with high specificity and sensitivity. HLA typing was unavailable for some donors at each locus, so association tests used only the typed subset. The presence/absence analyses assumed that sequencing depth was roughly uniform across donors, and that assumption may not be true. Compared with the approximately 700-donor mean, donors in an Asian-associated ancestry cluster had fewer N-insertions in productive TCRs, according to a later genetic analysis. In a later analysis, TCR association rates were found to vary across HLA loci, with the most associated TCRs seen for DRB1 alleles and the fewest for HLA-C alleles. This cohort had only TCR beta chains sequenced, and the lack of alpha or paired-chain data limited which features could be detected. Because counts were too low, about 18 rarely observed V segments, including chromosome 9 orphons, were excluded from the earlier analysis of 587 of the donors. In an earlier analysis of around 600 of the donors, most TCR beta V segments appeared in productive rearrangements about 87% or about 30% of the time, broadly matching IMGT annotations. Most CMV-associated TCR beta chains appeared to be HLA-restricted in a later analysis, and the HLA associations seemed to be driven largely by CMV exposure. A further reported finding was that TCR beta sequences accurately predicted the HLA-A and HLA-B alleles for most subjects in the first cohort. When HLA alleles, especially DR and DQ, strongly co-occurred, TCR associations were difficult to assign to individual alleles. The only immune exposure information available for the cohort was CMV serostatus. At a false discovery rate of 0.05, a later analysis linked under 20,000 TCR beta sequences to specific HLA alleles. The sequencing pipeline was judged likely to have produced a cluster of highly shared sequence variants as a technical artifact.

The cohort consisted of 666 healthy bone marrow donors. Cohort members were all nominally healthy when sampled, although unrecorded immune exposures were likely present. The donor was CMV seronegative and was included in the group of 352 seronegative cohort members. Each donor provided a peripheral blood sample, and peripheral blood mononuclear cells were used for TCR beta sequencing. Genomic DNA was extracted from the blood cell samples with the Qiagen DNeasy Blood Extraction Kit. Library prep was done by the immunoSEQ multiplex PCR assay. For the multiplex PCR, a mixture combining 60 forward primers for TCR Vbeta segments and 13 reverse primers for TCR Jbeta segments was used. The CDR3 region of rearranged TCR beta genes was amplified from genomic DNA by a multiplex PCR assay. Amplified TCR beta libraries were sequenced as 87-base-pair reads on the Illumina HiSeq System. On the study's bioinformatics: A later analysis counted tens of millions of unique TCR beta chains across the 666 repertoires, and 9.5 million to 11 million of these chains were shared by at least two donors. To remove PCR and sequencing errors, raw reads were error-corrected and collapsed into unique sequences using a nearest-neighbor algorithm that merged closely related sequences. To assign V, D and J gene segments, CDR3 sequences were aligned to IMGT reference sequences. For a sequence to be retained, a match of at least six nucleotides was required to both a V gene segment and a J gene segment. Rearrangements were classified as productive when the CDR3 lacked stop codons and remained in frame with V and J, and all other rearrangements were classified as non-productive. Following IMGT convention, CDR3 was defined as the stretch from the second conserved V-encoded cysteine up to the conserved J-encoded phenylalanine. In an earlier analysis of around 540 of the donors, sequences lacking an unambiguous match to a single V gene segment were excluded. In an earlier analysis of roughly 500 of the donors, V segments were called functional above 56.7% productive rearrangements and were called segregating when the between-donor standard deviation exceeded 5%. A statistical classification framework was built to diagnose cytomegalovirus status from the catalog of TCR beta chain sequences. V and J gene assignment, in a later analysis, came from comparing TCR nucleotide sequences with IMGT/GENE-DB human TR gene sequences. A later analysis assigned CDR3 sequences and most-parsimonious VDJ recombination scenarios with the TCRdist pipeline. In a later analysis, each TCR beta chain was defined by its CDR3 amino acid sequence together with its V-gene family, and reads without a unique V-gene family were excluded. A later analysis removed roughly 590 highly shared, low-generation-probability nucleotide sequences to deal with suspected cross-contamination and a sequencing artifact. A later analysis calculated a clonal expansion index for each public chain from normalized within-repertoire ranks of inferred template counts. In a later analysis, generation probabilities were computed using a VDJ recombination model fitted to out-of-frame rearrangements, and the results were checked against IGoR. In a later analysis, TCR-TCR, TCR-HLA and TCR-CMV co-occurrence was scored with hypergeometric tests, and a repertoire-size bias correction was applied to TCR pairs. A later analysis estimated false discovery rates by permuting HLA or CMV assignments 20 times. In a later analysis, co-occurring TCRs were grouped with DBSCAN, and TCRdist sequence similarity was added when clustering was performed within HLA-allele-positive subsets. Co-occurrence clustering excluded repertoires with fewer than 30,000 or more than 120,000 public chains, plus five with anomalous nucleotide sharing. In its TCRdb copy, this immuneACCESS table keeps in-frame sequences only and misses some clones. Where compared with another copy, unresolved V genes explain less than half of these, and the others have no known cause. D and trimming come from the DNA, and the V and J calls and clone size come from that table. The sample records about 160,000 clones, approximately 80% of which are singletons. The ten most abundant clones make up about 2.4% of the sample.

This clone was seen only a few times. The antigen this receptor binds is unknown. No qualities accompany the bases; no much larger clone lies one base away. The TCR sequence derives from a male donor in good health and CMV-seronegative. The sample taken for sequencing was PBMCs.

The DNA sequence reads TGTGCCAGCAGCTCCCGCAGGGGTCCCTCCTACGAGCAGTACTTC. The resulting protein is CASSSRRGPSYEQYF. This chain is built from TRBV27 and TRBJ2-7; TRBD1 is possibly the D segment (6 matching bases). CDR1 MNHEY and CDR2 SMNVEV are derived from the germline V gene (reference sequence). Between the V and J ends, shortened by 6 bases and 0 bases respectively, the junction contains 15 bases. The cysteine opens and the phenylalanine closes a CDR3 of 15 amino acids. Just the 45-base CDR3 DNA is kept, in frame starting at base 1.